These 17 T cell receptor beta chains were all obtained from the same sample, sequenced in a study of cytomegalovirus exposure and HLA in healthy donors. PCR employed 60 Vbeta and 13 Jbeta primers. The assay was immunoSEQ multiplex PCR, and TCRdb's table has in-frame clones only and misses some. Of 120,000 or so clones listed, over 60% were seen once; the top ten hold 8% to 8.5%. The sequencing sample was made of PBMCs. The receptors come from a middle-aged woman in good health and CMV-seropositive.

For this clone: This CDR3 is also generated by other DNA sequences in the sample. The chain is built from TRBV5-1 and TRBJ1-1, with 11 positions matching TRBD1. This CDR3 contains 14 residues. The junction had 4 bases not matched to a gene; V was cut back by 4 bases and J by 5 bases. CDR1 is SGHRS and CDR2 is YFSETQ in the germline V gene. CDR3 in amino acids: CASSLGTGGTEAFF. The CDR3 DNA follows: TGCGCCAGCAGCCTAGGGACAGGGGGAACTGAAGCTTTCTTT.

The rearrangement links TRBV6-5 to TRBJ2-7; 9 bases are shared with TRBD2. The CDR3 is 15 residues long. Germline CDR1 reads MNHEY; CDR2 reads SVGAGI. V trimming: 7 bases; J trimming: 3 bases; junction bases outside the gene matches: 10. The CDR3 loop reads CASTRAGSGSYEQYF. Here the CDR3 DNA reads TGTGCCAGCACCAGGGCAGGTAGCGGGAGCTACGAGCAGTACTTC.

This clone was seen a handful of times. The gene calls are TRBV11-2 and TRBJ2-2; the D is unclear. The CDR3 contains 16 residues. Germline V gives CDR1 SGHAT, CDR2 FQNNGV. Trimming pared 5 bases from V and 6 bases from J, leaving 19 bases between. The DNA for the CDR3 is TGTGCCAGCAGCCCACCCTCAACTACCCCATCCGGGGAGCTGTTTTTT. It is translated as CASSPPSTTPSGELFF.

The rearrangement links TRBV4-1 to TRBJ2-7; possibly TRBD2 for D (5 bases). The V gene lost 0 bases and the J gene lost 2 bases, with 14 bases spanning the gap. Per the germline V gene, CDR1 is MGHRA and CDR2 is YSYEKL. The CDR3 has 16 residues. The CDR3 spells CASSQDRGSGPYEQYF. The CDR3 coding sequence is TGCGCCAGCAGCCAAGATCGGGGATCAGGCCCCTACGAGCAGTACTTC.

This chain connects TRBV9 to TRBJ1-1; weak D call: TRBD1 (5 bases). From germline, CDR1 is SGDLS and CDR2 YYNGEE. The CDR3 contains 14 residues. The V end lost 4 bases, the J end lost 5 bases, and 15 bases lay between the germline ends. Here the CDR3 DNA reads TGTGCCAGCAGCCCCGATGGGGCGGGGACTGAAGCTTTCTTT. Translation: CASSPDGAGTEAFF.

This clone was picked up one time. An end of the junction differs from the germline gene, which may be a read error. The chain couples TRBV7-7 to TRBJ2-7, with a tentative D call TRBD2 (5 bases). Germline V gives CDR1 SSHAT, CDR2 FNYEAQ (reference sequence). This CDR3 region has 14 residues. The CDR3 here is CASSLAPGSYEQYF. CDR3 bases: TGTGCTAGCAGCTTAGCGCCGGGGTCCTACGAGCAGTACTTC.

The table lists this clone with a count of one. The CDR3 DNA reads TGTGCCAGCAGCCAAGAAAAGGGGTACGAGCAGTACTTC. Translated: CASSQEKGYEQYF. The rearrangement links TRBV14 to TRBJ2-7; possible D gene TRBD1, 5 bases. Germline-derived CDR1 and CDR2 are SGHDN and FVKESK. The length of the CDR3 is 13 residues. Trimming took 0 bases from V and 4 from J, leaving 7 bases between them. The entire variable domain, with the rest obtained from reference TRBV14 and TRBJ2-7, is as follows: EAGVTQFPSHSVIEKGQTVTLRCDPISGHDNLYWYRRVMGKEIKFLLHFVKESKQDESGMPNNRFLAERTGGTYSTLKVQPAELEDSGVYFCASSQEKGYEQYFGPGTRLTVT.

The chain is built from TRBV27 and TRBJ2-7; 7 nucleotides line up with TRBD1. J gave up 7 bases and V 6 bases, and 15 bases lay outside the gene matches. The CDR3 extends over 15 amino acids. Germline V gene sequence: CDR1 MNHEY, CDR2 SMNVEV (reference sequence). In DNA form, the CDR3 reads TGTGCCAGCAGCTTTACGGGACAGTTGCTGTTTGAGCAGTACTTC. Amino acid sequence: CASSFTGQLLFEQYF.

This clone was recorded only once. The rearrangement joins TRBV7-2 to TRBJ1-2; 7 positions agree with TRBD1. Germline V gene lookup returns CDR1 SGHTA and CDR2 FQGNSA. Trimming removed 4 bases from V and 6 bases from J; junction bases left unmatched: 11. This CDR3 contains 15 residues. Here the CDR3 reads CASSSPERGTDGYTF. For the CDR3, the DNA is TGTGCCAGCAGCTCTCCCGAGAGGGGGACAGATGGCTACACCTTC.

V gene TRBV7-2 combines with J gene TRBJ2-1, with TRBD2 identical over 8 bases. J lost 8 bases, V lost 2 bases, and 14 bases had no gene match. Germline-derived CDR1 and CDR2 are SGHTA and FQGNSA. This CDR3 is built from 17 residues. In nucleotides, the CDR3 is TGTGCCAGCAGCTTATGGTCGGGGGGGCCGGAGCGGGATGAGCAGTTCTTC. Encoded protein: CASSLWSGGPERDEQFF.

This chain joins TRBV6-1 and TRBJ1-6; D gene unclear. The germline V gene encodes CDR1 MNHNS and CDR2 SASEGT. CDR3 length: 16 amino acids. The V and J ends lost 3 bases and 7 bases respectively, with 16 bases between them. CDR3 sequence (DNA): TGTGCCAGCAGTGAGCAGCCAGGAACAGCCAATTCACCCCTCCACTTT. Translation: CASSEQPGTANSPLHF.

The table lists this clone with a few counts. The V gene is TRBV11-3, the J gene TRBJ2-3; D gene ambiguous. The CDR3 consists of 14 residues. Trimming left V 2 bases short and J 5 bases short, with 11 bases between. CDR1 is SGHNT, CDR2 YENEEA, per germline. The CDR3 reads CASSLKEAGDTQYF. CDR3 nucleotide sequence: TGTGCCAGCAGCTTAAAAGAGGCCGGAGATACGCAGTATTTT.

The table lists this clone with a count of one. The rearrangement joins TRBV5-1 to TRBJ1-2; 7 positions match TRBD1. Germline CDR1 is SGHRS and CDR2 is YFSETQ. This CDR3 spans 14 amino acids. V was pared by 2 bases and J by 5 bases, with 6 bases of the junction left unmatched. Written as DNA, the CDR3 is TGCGCCAGCAGCTTCGCAGACAGGGCATATGGCTACACCTTC. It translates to CASSFADRAYGYTF.

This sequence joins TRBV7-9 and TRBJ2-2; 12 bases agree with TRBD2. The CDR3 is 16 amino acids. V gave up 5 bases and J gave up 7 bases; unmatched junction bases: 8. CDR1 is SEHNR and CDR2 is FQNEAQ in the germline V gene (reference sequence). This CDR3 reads CASSLLAGGRDGELFF. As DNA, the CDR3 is TGTGCCAGCAGCCTGCTAGCGGGGGGGCGGGACGGGGAGCTGTTTTTT.

CDR3 coding DNA: TGTGCCAGCTCCCTGACGGGTTCCTACGAGCAGTACTTC. Translating gives CASSLTGSYEQYF. The J gene is TRBJ2-7, the V gene TRBV27, with D unresolved. In germline, CDR1 is MNHEY, CDR2 SMNVEV (reference sequence). This CDR3 region has 13 residues. Trimming removed 8 bases from V and 1 base from J, with 12 bases in between.

The CDR3 DNA reads as TGTGCCAGCAGCACAAGGACTAGCGGGGGTGCCCTCACCCACGAGCAGTACTTC. Translated, it gives CASSTRTSGGALTHEQYF. The rearrangement links TRBV7-2 to TRBJ2-7, with 13 bases matching TRBD2. J gave up 5 bases and V 5 bases, and 15 bases lay outside the gene matches. Germline V gene data show CDR1 as SGHTA and CDR2 as FQGNSA. The CDR3 sequence is 18 residues long.

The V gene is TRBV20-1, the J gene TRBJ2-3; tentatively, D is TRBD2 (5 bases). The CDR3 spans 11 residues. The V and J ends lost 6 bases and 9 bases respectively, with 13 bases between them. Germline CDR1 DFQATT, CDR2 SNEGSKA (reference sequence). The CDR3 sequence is CSAMDSPTQYF. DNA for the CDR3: TGCAGTGCCATGGACTCCCCCACGCAGTATTTT.